These 22 T cell receptor beta chains came from one sample sequenced in a study of blood T cells in healthy people across ages. It was with a sample-barcoded 5' primer and a J-beta primer mix that a second PCR of roughly 7 to 12 cycles was run. TCRdb reprocessed the 5' RACE reads with MiXCR, giving one entry per CDR3 protein. The sample lists roughly 500,000 distinct CDR3 sequences, 24% occurring once. The same data also contributed to another study, on T cells of mothers and their children.

Sequencing input: blood. These receptors were taken from a boy aged 5-17 years in good health.

This clonotype showed up just once. The rearrangement links TRBV7-7 to TRBJ2-7, with 10 bases matching TRBD1. The CDR3 extends over 14 amino acids. Germline loops: CDR1 SSHAT, CDR2 FNYEAQ (reference sequence). The CDR3 coding sequence is TGTGCTAACGCCAACCGGGACAGGGGCCACGAGCAGTACTTC. Protein sequence: CANANRDRGHEQYF.

The chain joins TRBV7-8 to TRBJ2-7, with 9 bases identical to TRBD1. V trimming: 2 bases; J trimming: 3 bases; junction bases outside the gene matches: 5. The V gene's germline CDR1 is SGHVS and CDR2 FQNEAQ. The CDR3 runs 15 residues. CDR3 amino acids: CASSLLGGQGYEQYF. The DNA of the CDR3 is TGTGCCAGCAGCTTATTGGGGGGACAGGGCTACGAGCAGTACTTC.

The gene calls are TRBV12-3 or TRBV12-4 and TRBJ1-6, with D tentatively TRBD1 (6 bases). V lost 11 bases and J 13 bases, leaving 18 bases between the germline ends. This CDR3 has 12 amino acids. CDR3 in DNA: TGTGCCTCAACAGGGATCGGCTCGCCCCTCCACTTT. It encodes CASTGIGSPLHF.

This clonotype was seen many times. The chain employs TRBV6-6 and TRBJ2-3; D call uncertain. The CDR3 spans 11 residues. V gave up 6 bases and J gave up 6 bases, with 7 bases separating them. Per germline, CDR1 MNHNY and CDR2 SVGAGI (reference sequence). CDR3 residues: CASSPGDTQYF. The CDR3 coding sequence is TGTGCCAGCAGCCCCGGGGATACGCAGTATTTT.

Ten or more counts support this clonotype. This chain joins TRBV15 and TRBJ2-1; no definite D call. The CDR3 extends over 15 amino acids. In germline, CDR1 is LNHNV, CDR2 YYDKDF (reference sequence). Trimming removed 2 bases from V and 4 bases from J, with 12 bases in between. The CDR3 spells CATSRSALIYNEQFF. In DNA, the CDR3 is TGTGCCACCAGCAGATCGGCCCTTATTTACAATGAGCAGTTCTTC. Together with reference TRBV15 and TRBJ2-1, the CDR3 gives the full variable domain: DAMVIQNPRYQVTQFGKPVTLSCSQTLNHNVMYWYQQKSSQAPKLLFHYYDKDFNNEADTPDNFQSRRPNTSFCFLDIRSPGLGDTAMYLCATSRSALIYNEQFFGPGTRLTVL.

This clonotype has only a few counts. The gene calls are TRBV7-2 and TRBJ2-3; D possibly corresponds to TRBD2 (6 bases). The CDR3 spans 15 residues. Germline V gene data show CDR1 as SGHTA and CDR2 as FQGNSA. Trimming stripped 5 bases from V and 4 bases from J, with 16 bases between. For the CDR3, the DNA is TGTGCCAGCAGCCTAAGGGCACTAGCTGCAGATACGCAGTATTTT. Its translation is CASSLRALAADTQYF.

This clonotype was found a few times. The CDR3 coding sequence is TGTGCCAGCAGCGTAGTGGGGGGACCTGGCGAGCAGTACTTC. This translates into CASSVVGGPGEQYF. The chain couples TRBV9 to TRBJ2-7, with a possible D match to TRBD2 (6 bases). The germline V and J ends were trimmed by 0 bases and 6 bases, with 13 bases remaining between them. This CDR3 comprises 14 residues. Per germline, CDR1 SGDLS and CDR2 YYNGEE.

This clonotype was observed a handful of times. The chain uses TRBV11-2 and TRBJ2-7, with 9 bases lining up with TRBD1. The CDR3 has 14 amino acids. CDR1 SGHAT and CDR2 FQNNGV come from the germline V gene. V shed 3 bases, J shed 7 bases, and the junction held 7 bases outside the gene matches. CDR3 loop: CASSFGTGNWEQYF. The CDR3 nucleotides read TGTGCCAGCAGCTTTGGGACAGGGAACTGGGAGCAGTACTTC.

The gene calls are TRBV15 and TRBJ2-1, with D possibly matching TRBD2 (6 bases). Germline V gene lookup returns CDR1 LNHNV and CDR2 YYDKDF (reference sequence). The ends were cut back, 3 bases at V and 10 bases at J, with 7 bases in the middle. This CDR3 region has 11 residues. The CDR3: CATSSGLEQFF. The CDR3 coding sequence is TGTGCCACCAGCAGCGGACTAGAGCAGTTCTTC.

V is TRBV6-6 and J is TRBJ2-7; maybe TRBD1 (5 bases). V was trimmed by 6 bases and J by 1 base, leaving 19 bases between them. CDR1 and CDR2 from the germline V gene are MNHNY and SVGAGI (reference sequence). The CDR3 sequence is 16 residues long. In DNA, the CDR3 is TGTGCCAGCAGCCCTCTCGTCAGACAGAGGTCCTACGAGCAGTACTTC. Amino acid sequence: CASSPLVRQRSYEQYF.

In this sample, this clonotype turned up a few times. This rearrangement joins TRBV9 to TRBJ2-1; 8 nucleotides align to TRBD2. The junction had 6 bases not matched to a gene; V was cut back by 0 bases and J by 4 bases. Looked up from germline, CDR1 is SGDLS and CDR2 is YYNGEE. The CDR3 length is 16 residues. The CDR3: CASSVAGGGFYNEQFF. The CDR3 coding sequence is TGTGCCAGCAGCGTAGCTGGCGGGGGGTTTTACAATGAGCAGTTCTTC.

This rearrangement joins TRBV6-5 to TRBJ1-6; a weak D match, TRBD1 (5 bases). CDR1 and CDR2 (germline): MNHEY, SVGAGI. CDR3 size: 12 residues. The V end lost 8 bases, the J end lost 8 bases, and 10 bases lay between the germline ends. In DNA form, the CDR3 reads TGTGCCAGCGGGACTCCCGATTCACCCCTCCACTTT. It codes for CASGTPDSPLHF.

This clonotype was recorded many times. This chain uses TRBV11-2 with TRBJ2-5; D possibly corresponds to TRBD1 (5 bases). Germline loops: CDR1 SGHAT, CDR2 FQNNGV. The length of the CDR3 is 13 residues. Deletions cut 5 bases from V and 2 bases from J, with 9 bases between. The CDR3 sequence: CASSIRQQETQYF. The CDR3 bases are TGTGCCAGCAGCATAAGACAGCAAGAGACCCAGTACTTC.

This clonotype was detected a few times. CDR3 amino acids: CAGETGHNYGYTF. The CDR3 nucleotides read TGTGCCGGAGAGACAGGACATAACTATGGCTACACCTTC. The chain recombines TRBV30 with TRBJ1-2; a possible D gene is TRBD1 (6 bases). The CDR3 is 13 residues long. Per the germline V gene, CDR1 is GTSNPN and CDR2 is SVGIG (reference sequence). V was clipped by 8 bases and J by 1 base, with 14 bases between them.

The chain is built from TRBV29-1 and TRBJ2-7; the D call may be TRBD1 or TRBD2 (7 bases each). V lost 6 bases, J lost 0 bases, and 15 bases lay in between. Germline CDR1 reads SQVTM; CDR2 reads ANQGSEA. There are 14 residues in the CDR3. The CDR3 sequence: CSVAGGTVSYEQYF. The CDR3 DNA is TGCAGCGTCGCCGGGGGGACAGTCTCCTACGAGCAGTACTTC.

The V gene is TRBV6-5, the J gene TRBJ1-2; D not resolved. The CDR3 totals 17 residues. V was clipped by 4 bases and J by 5 bases, with 23 bases between them. Germline CDR1 and CDR2: MNHEY and SVGAGI. The CDR3 nucleotides are TGTGCCAGCAGTTCCACAAAAGGACCCGGCTCTTTGTATGGCTACACCTTC. Its translation is CASSSTKGPGSLYGYTF.

The chain uses TRBV12-3 or TRBV12-4 and TRBJ2-5, with 16 bases that match TRBD2. The CDR3 runs 17 residues. Trimming cost V 4 bases and J 0 bases; bases outside gene matches: 2. CDR3 loop: CASSSGLAGGYQETQYF. The CDR3 DNA reads TGTGCCAGCAGTTCGGGACTAGCGGGGGGGTACCAAGAGACCCAGTACTTC.

This chain links TRBV5-1 with TRBJ2-4; 9 nucleotides match TRBD2. CDR1 SGHRS and CDR2 YFSETQ come from the germline V gene. The J segment lost 3 bases and the V segment lost 0 bases, leaving 10 bases of the junction unmatched. The CDR3 spans 18 residues. CDR3 in DNA: TGCGCCAGCAGCTTGGTCGGTAGCGGGAGCTCTAGCAAAAACATTCAGTACTTC. Amino acid sequence: CASSLVGSGSSSKNIQYF.

The gene calls are TRBV7-2 and TRBJ2-1, with TRBD2 identical over 7 bases. J gave up 7 bases and V 5 bases, and 11 bases lay outside the gene matches. CDR1 is SGHTA, CDR2 FQGNSA, per germline. The CDR3 has 15 amino acids. CDR3 region: CASSLTGWGGNEQFF. CDR3 nucleotides: TGTGCCAGCAGCCTTACGGGTTGGGGGGGTAATGAGCAGTTCTTC.

The chain combines TRBV5-1 with TRBJ1-5; 7 nucleotides match TRBD1. Trimming took 4 bases from V and 9 from J; bases not matched to a gene: 19. Looked up from germline, CDR1 is SGHRS and CDR2 is YFSETQ. The CDR3 runs to 17 residues. CDR3 residues: CASSEGKGAPGDRPQHF. The DNA of the CDR3 is TGCGCCAGCAGCGAGGGAAAGGGGGCGCCGGGGGATCGGCCCCAGCATTTT.

This clonotype was recorded once. V and J are TRBV7-6 and TRBJ1-1; D unclear. The germline V gene has CDR1 SGHVS and CDR2 FNYEAQ. CDR3 length equals 13 residues. Trimming removed 4 bases from V and 7 bases from J, with 13 bases in between. The CDR3: CASSSPDRDEAFF. CDR3 in DNA: TGTGCCAGCAGCTCGCCCGATCGGGATGAAGCTTTCTTT.

The V gene is TRBV27, the J gene TRBJ2-1; 10 bases fit TRBD2. Germline CDR1 is MNHEY and CDR2 is SMNVEV (reference sequence). Trimming took 3 bases from V and 12 from J; bases not matched to a gene: 11. The CDR3 loop spans 15 amino acids. The CDR3, as DNA: TGTGCCAGCAGTTTGACCGGGACTAGCGCGACGGGGCAGTTCTTC. This sequence encodes CASSLTGTSATGQFF.